Here is one TCR beta chain with its context. Antigen specificity is unknown. These data belong to a study of PD-1 blockade in classical Hodgkin lymphoma. Study results and caveats: Complete responders started with a diversity level that resembled newly diagnosed patients at baseline.

The germline CDR1 and CDR2 sequences are LNHDA and SQIVND (reference sequence). The CDR3 consists of 15 residues. The ends were cut back, 4 bases at V and 8 bases at J, with 17 bases in the middle. Time point meaning: cycle 4 day 1 (C4D1), after six to seven weeks of nivolumab. In every patient, relapse followed autologous stem cell transplantation, while exposure to brentuximab vedotin differed. Patients' outcomes at their best amounted to complete response, partial response or progressive disease. Clones were read by immunoSEQ multiplex PCR, and TCRdb kept only the in-frame ones, dropping some. The sample yields tens of thousands of clones, 86% seen once.

The TCR originated in a human donor with classical Hodgkin lymphoma. The sample in question was peripheral blood mononuclear cells (PBMCs), obtained before the fourth cycle of nivolumab. This sequence joins TRBV19 and TRBJ1-4; maybe TRBD1 (5 bases). The CDR3 sequence: CASSKRGGALEKLFF. CDR3 DNA sequence: TGTGCCAGTAGTAAACGAGGTGGGGCTTTGGAAAAACTGTTTTTT. The whole variable domain, filled in from reference TRBV19 and TRBJ1-4, reads DGGITQSPKYLFRKEGQNVTLSCEQNLNHDAMYWYRQDPGQGLRLIYYSQIVNDFQKGDIAEGYSVSREKKESFPLTVTSAQKNPTAFYLCASSKRGGALEKLFFGSGTQLSVL.